This entry describes one T cell receptor (beta chain). The CDR3 contains 16 residues. Germline-derived CDR1 and CDR2 are SGHRS and YFSETQ. The junction had 6 bases not matched to a gene; V was cut back by 0 bases and J by 5 bases. The source of the sample is a study of CD8 T cells in Susac syndrome. A quantity of about 0.5 to 1 ug RNA underwent reverse transcription using random hexamers. Each CDR3 protein is one row after TCRdb ran MiXCR on the immunoSEQ multiplex PCR reads. In the table there are about 200,000 distinct CDR3 sequences, approximately 94% of which are singletons. The receptor was isolated from a human donor with multiple sclerosis. The chain is built from TRBV5-1 and TRBJ2-3; 10 bases are shared with TRBD2. Input material: CD4+ T cells from PBMCs. CDR3 nucleotides: TGCGCCAGCAGCTTGGCCCAGCGGGGGGGCCGAGATACGCAGTATTTT. It codes for CASSLAQRGGRDTQYF.